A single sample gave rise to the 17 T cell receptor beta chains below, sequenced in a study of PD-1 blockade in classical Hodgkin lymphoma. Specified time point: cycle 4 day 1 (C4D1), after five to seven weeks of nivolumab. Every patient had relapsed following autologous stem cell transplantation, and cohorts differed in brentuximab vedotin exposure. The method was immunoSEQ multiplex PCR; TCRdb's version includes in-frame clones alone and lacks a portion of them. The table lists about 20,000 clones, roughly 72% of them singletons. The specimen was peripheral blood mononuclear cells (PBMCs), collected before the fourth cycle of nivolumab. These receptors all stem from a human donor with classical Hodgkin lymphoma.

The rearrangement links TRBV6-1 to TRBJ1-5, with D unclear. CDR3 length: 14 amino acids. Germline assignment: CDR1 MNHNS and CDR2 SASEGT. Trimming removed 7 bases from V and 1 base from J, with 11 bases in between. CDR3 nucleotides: TGTGCCAGCAAGACAACCGACAGCAATCAGCCCCAGCATTTT. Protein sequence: CASKTTDSNQPQHF.

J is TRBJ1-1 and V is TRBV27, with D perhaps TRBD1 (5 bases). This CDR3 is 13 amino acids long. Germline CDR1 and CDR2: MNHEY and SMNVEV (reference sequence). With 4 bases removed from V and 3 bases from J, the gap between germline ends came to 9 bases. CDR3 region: CASSWGGDTEAFF. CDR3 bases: TGTGCCAGCAGTTGGGGGGGGGACACTGAAGCTTTCTTT.

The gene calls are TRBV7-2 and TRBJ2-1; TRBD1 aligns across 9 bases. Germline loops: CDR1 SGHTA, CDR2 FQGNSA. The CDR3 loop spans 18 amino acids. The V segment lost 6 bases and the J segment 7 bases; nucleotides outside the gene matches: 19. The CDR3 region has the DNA TGTGCCAGCAGTCCCCGGGGGCCGAGTGGGACAGGGAGAAATGAGCAGTTCTTC. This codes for CASSPRGPSGTGRNEQFF.

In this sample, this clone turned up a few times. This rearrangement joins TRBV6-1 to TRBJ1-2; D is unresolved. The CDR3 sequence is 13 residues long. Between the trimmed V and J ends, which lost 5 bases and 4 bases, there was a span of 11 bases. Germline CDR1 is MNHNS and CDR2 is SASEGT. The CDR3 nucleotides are TGTGCCAGCAGTATCGACGGATCCTATGGCTACACCTTC. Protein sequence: CASSIDGSYGYTF.

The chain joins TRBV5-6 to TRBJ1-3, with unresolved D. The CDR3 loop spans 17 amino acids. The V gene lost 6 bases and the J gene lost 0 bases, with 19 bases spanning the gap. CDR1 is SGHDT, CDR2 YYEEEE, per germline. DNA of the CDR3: TGTGCCAGCATCTTAACGACATCTGCTCGCTCTGGAAACACCATATATTTT. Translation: CASILTTSARSGNTIYF.

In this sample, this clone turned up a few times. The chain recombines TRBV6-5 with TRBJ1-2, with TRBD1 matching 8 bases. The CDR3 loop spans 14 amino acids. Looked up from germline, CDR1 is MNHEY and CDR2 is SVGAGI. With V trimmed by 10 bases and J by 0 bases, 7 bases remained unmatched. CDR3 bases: TGTGCCACCTCAGGGGGCCCTGCTAACTATGGCTACACCTTC. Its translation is CATSGGPANYGYTF.

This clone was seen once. Written as DNA, the CDR3 is TGCAGCGCAGTCGGCGAGGGGGCGGGGCAGCCCCAGCATTTT. Its translation: CSAVGEGAGQPQHF. The genes are TRBV29-1 and TRBJ1-5; the match to TRBD1 covers 7 bases. Germline CDR1 and CDR2: SQVTM and ANQGSEA. V lost 7 bases and J lost 7; bases outside the gene matches: 13. The length of the CDR3 is 14 residues.

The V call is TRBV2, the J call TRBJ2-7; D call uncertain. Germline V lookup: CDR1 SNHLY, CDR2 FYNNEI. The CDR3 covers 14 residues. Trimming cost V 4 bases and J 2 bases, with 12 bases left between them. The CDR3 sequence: CASSGERVPYEQYF. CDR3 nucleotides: TGTGCCAGCAGTGGAGAAAGGGTGCCCTACGAGCAGTACTTC.

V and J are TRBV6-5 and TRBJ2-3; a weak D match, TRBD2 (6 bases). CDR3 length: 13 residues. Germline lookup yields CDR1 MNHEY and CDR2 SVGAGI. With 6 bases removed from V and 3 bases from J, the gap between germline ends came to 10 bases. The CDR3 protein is CASSFGGTDTQYF. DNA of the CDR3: TGTGCCAGCAGCTTTGGGGGGACAGATACGCAGTATTTT.

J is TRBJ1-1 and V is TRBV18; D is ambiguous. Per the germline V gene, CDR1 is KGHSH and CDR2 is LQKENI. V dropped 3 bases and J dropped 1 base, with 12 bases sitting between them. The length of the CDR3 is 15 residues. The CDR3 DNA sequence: TGTGCCAGCTCACCGAAGGGATTGGGGAACACTGAAGCTTTCTTT. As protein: CASSPKGLGNTEAFF.

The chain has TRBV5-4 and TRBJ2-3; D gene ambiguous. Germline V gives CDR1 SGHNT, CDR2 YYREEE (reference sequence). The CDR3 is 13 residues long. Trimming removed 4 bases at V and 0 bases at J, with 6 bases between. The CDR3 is CASSTPSTDTQYF. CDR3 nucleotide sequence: TGTGCCAGCAGCACCCCTAGCACAGATACGCAGTATTTT.

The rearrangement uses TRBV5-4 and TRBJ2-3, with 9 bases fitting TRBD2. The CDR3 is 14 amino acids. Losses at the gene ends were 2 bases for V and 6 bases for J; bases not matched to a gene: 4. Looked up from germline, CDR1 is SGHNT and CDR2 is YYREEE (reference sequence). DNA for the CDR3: TGTGCCAGCAGCTTAGGTAGCGGGGGTGATACGCAGTATTTT. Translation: CASSLGSGGDTQYF.

In DNA form, the CDR3 reads TGCGCCAGCAGGACAGGGGGCGATGAAAAACTGTTTTTT. Translation: CASRTGGDEKLFF. This rearrangement joins TRBV5-1 to TRBJ1-4, with 10 bases that match TRBD1. The CDR3 has 13 residues. The V gene end was trimmed by 5 bases and the J gene end by 6 bases; junction bases not matched to a gene: 1. CDR1 and CDR2 from the germline V gene are SGHRS and YFSETQ.

This CDR3 reads CASTFSGSGSTFF. CDR3 DNA: TGTGCCAGCACATTCTCGGGTTCGGGCAGCACTTTCTTT. This chain links TRBV2 with TRBJ1-1; no clear D. Germline loops: CDR1 SNHLY, CDR2 FYNNEI. Between the trimmed V and J ends, which lost 7 bases and 12 bases, there was a span of 21 bases. This CDR3 is built from 13 residues.

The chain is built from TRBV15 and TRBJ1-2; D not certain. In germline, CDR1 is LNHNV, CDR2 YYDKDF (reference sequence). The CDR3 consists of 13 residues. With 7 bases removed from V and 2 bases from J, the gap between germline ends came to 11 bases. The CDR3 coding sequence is TGTGCCACCACCCCGGGCGAGAACTATGGCTACACCTTC. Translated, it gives CATTPGENYGYTF.

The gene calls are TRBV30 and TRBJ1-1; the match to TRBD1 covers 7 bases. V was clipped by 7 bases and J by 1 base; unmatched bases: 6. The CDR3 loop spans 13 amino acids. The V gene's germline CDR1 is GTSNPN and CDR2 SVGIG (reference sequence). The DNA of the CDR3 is TGTGCCTCGGACAGGCAAGGGAACACTGAAGCTTTCTTT. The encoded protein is CASDRQGNTEAFF.

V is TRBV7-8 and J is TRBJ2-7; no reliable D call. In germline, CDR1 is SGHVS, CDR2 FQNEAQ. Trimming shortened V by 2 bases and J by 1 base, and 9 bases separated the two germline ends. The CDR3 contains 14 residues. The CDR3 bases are TGTGCCAGCAGCTTATCGGGCGCGTCCTACGAGCAGTACTTC. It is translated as CASSLSGASYEQYF.